The source of this T cell receptor beta chain is a study of CD8+ T cells in alopecia areata. Background on the study: Treated patients were scored for severity by percent of scalp affected. Notes on the study in general: Tofacitinib did not eliminate many expanded lesional clones from scalp or blood.

This clone occurred once. Its specificity is not known. Treatment reported: oral pan-JAK inhibitor, 5-10 mg twice daily. Separation by sorting yielded CD4+ and CD8+ T cells from PBMCs. The junction had 7 bases not matched to a gene; V was cut back by 4 bases and J by 4 bases. In germline, CDR1 is SGHRS, CDR2 YFSETQ. The CDR3 is 16 amino acids. cDNA prepared by RNA extraction and subsequent reverse transcription served as the template for sequencing. Some clones are missing from TCRdb's copy, which holds only in-frame ones; the method was immunoSEQ multiplex PCR. Here the sample spans more than 200,000 clones, 64% being singletons.

The V and J genes are TRBV5-1 and TRBJ2-5, with 13 positions matching TRBD2. The sample was CD4+ T cells sorted from blood, taken at week 4, from a patient treated with tofacitinib. This clonotype was sampled from a human donor with alopecia areata. DNA for the CDR3: TGCGCCAGCAGCCGTGGACTAGCGGGGGCAGGAGAGACCCAGTACTTC. Its translation is CASSRGLAGAGETQYF.